One sample yielded the 5 T cell receptor beta chains listed below, sequenced in a study of cytomegalovirus exposure and HLA in healthy donors. PCR was performed using 60 Vbeta and 13 Jbeta primers. Some clones are missing from TCRdb's copy, which holds only in-frame ones; the method was immunoSEQ multiplex PCR. The data show about 79,000 clones, about 70% seen once. Source material: PBMCs. All receptors come from a man aged 55 to 70 in good health and CMV-seronegative.

J is TRBJ2-7 and V is TRBV10-2, with 8 nucleotides matching TRBD2. Germline V gene sequence: CDR1 WSHSY, CDR2 SAAADI. The CDR3 is made up of 14 amino acids. V trimming: 10 bases; J trimming: 4 bases; junction bases outside the gene matches: 12. In DNA form, the CDR3 reads TGCGCCACCCTAGAACAACTAGCGGCATACGAGCAGTACTTC. This gives the protein CATLEQLAAYEQYF.

This chain links TRBV29-1 with TRBJ2-3; the match to TRBD2 covers 12 bases. Germline CDR1 reads SQVTM; CDR2 reads ANQGSEA. There are 16 residues in the CDR3. V was clipped by 2 bases and J by 4 bases; unmatched bases: 7. The CDR3 bases are TGCAGCGTTGAATCTAGCGGGGGGGTAAGGTCAGATACGCAGTATTTT. Protein: CSVESSGGVRSDTQYF.

The chain combines TRBV19 with TRBJ2-7, with D maybe TRBD2 (5 bases). The CDR3 covers 13 residues. Germline loops: CDR1 LNHDA, CDR2 SQIVND (reference sequence). Trimming left V 5 bases short and J 0 bases short, with 8 bases between. Here the CDR3 reads CASSPRDSYEQYF. The CDR3 DNA reads TGTGCCAGTAGTCCCCGGGACTCCTACGAGCAGTACTTC. The variable domain in full, completed from reference TRBV19 and TRBJ2-7, reads DGGITQSPKYLFRKEGQNVTLSCEQNLNHDAMYWYRQDPGQGLRLIYYSQIVNDFQKGDIAEGYSVSREKKESFPLTVTSAQKNPTAFYLCASSPRDSYEQYFGPGTRLTVT.

The rearrangement links TRBV6-6 to TRBJ2-4; the D is unclear. Per the germline V gene, CDR1 is MNHNY and CDR2 is SVGAGI (reference sequence). Trimming left V 5 bases short and J 0 bases short, with 11 bases between. The CDR3 is 15 amino acids. The CDR3 loop reads CASSPTRIAKNIQYF. CDR3 in DNA: TGTGCCAGCAGTCCGACTCGAATAGCCAAAAACATTCAGTACTTC.

The chain carries TRBV29-1 and TRBJ2-2; TRBD1 is a possible D gene (6 bases). Germline loops: CDR1 SQVTM, CDR2 ANQGSEA. This CDR3 is built from 13 residues. Trimming took off 1 base at V and 7 bases at J, with 10 bases between the two ends. The CDR3: CSVEATGGGELFF. The CDR3, as DNA: TGCAGCGTTGAAGCGACAGGAGGCGGGGAGCTGTTTTTT.